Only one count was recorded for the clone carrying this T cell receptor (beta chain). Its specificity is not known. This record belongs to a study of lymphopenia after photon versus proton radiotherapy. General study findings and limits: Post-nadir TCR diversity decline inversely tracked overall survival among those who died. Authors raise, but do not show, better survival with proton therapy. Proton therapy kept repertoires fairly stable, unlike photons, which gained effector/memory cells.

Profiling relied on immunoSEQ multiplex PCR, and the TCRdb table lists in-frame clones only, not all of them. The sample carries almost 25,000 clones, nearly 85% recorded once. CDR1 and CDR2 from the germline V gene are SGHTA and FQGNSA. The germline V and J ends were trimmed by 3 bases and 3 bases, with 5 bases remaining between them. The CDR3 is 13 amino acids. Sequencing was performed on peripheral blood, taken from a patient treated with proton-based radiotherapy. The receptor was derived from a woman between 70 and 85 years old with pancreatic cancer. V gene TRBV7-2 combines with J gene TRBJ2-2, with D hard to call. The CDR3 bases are TGTGCCAGCAGCTTTCGGCACACCGGGGAGCTGTTTTTT. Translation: CASSFRHTGELFF.